This entry describes one TCR beta chain. No antigen is known for it. This sample is drawn from a study of cytomegalovirus exposure and HLA in healthy donors. Whole-study findings and limits: In a later analysis, HLA-associated TCR beta chains were more clonally expanded than equally common others. An analysis was carried out later, and it reportedly showed fewer N-insertions in an Asian-associated ancestry cluster than the approximately 670-donor mean. In a later analysis, a missense DCLRE1C variant was linked to TCR beta V- and J-gene trimming.

The V gene end was trimmed by 3 bases and the J gene end by 3 bases; junction bases not matched to a gene: 3. CDR1 is KGHSH and CDR2 is LQKENI in the germline V gene. CDR3 length: 15 residues. The PCR employed 60 Vbeta primers together with 13 Jbeta primers. Measured with immunoSEQ multiplex PCR; TCRdb has only the in-frame clones, and not every one. The sample carries roughly 110,000 clones, less than 85% recorded once. The source is a woman aged 35 to 49 in good health and CMV-seropositive. The rearrangement links TRBV18 to TRBJ1-5, with 9 nucleotides matching TRBD1. Sequencing was carried out using PBMCs. CDR3 loop: CASSPGQGNNQPQHF. CDR3 bases: TGTGCCAGCTCACCGGGACAGGGAAACAATCAGCCCCAGCATTTT.